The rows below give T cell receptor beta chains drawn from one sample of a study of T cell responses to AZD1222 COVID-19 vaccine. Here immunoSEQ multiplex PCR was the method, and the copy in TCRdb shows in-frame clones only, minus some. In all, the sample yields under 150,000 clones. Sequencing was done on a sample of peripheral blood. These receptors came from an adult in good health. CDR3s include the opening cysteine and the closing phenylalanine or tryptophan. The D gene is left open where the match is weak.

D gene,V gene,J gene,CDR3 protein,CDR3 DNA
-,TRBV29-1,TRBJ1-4,CSVRPDSLEKLFF,TGCAGCGTAAGACCGGACAGTCTTGAAAAACTGTTTTTT
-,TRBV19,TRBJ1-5,CASSKGGPNQPQHF,TGTGCCAGTAGTAAAGGAGGGCCAAATCAGCCCCAGCATTTT
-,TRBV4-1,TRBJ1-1,CASNGGLIVNTEAFF,TGCGCCAGCAACGGGGGGTTGATTGTGAACACTGAAGCTTTCTTT
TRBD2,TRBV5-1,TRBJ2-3,CASSGWTSGGPTDTQYF,TGCGCCAGCAGCGGGTGGACTAGCGGGGGCCCGACAGATACGCAGTATTTT
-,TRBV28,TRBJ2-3,CASSLWSRVGTDTQYF,TGTGCCAGCAGTTTATGGTCCAGGGTAGGGACAGATACGCAGTATTTT
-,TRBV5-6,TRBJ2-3,CASSSRGGRTDTQYF,TGTGCCAGCAGCTCCCGAGGAGGCCGCACAGATACGCAGTATTTT
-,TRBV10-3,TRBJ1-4,CAITGGRDEKLFF,TGTGCCATCACGGGGGGAAGGGACGAAAAACTGTTTTTT
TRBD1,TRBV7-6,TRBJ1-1,CASSLATGAMNTEAFF,TGTGCCAGCAGCCTAGCCACAGGGGCCATGAACACTGAAGCTTTCTTT
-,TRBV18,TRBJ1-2,CASSPAAGDGGYTF,TGTGCCAGCTCACCAGCGGCAGGGGATGGGGGCTACACCTTC
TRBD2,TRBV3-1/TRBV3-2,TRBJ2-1,CASSLRGGTSGAPYNEQFF,TGTGCCAGCAGCCTAAGGGGCGGGACTAGCGGGGCACCCTACAATGAGCAGTTCTTC
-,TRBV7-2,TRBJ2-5,CASSERGGRETQYF,TGTGCCAGCAGCGAGAGAGGGGGGCGGGAGACCCAGTACTTC
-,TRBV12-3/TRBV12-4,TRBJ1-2,CASSRQVFYGYTF,TGTGCCAGCAGCCGACAGGTCTTCTATGGCTACACCTTC
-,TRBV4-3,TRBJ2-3,CASSQALEGFTDTQYF,TGCGCCAGCAGCCAAGCTTTAGAGGGGTTCACAGATACGCAGTATTTT
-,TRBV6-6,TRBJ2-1,CASQGLGEQFF,TGTGCCAGCCAGGGTCTGGGTGAGCAGTTCTTC
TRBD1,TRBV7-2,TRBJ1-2,CASSLGTGDAGGYTF,TGTGCCAGCAGCTTAGGAACAGGGGACGCGGGAGGCTACACCTTC
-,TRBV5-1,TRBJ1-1,CASSLQGVGTEAFF,TGCGCCAGCAGCCTGCAGGGAGTAGGCACTGAAGCTTTCTTT
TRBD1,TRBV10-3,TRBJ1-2,CAISDRQGAEYGYTF,TGTGCCATCAGTGATCGACAGGGGGCTGAGTATGGCTACACCTTC
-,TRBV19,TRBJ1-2,CASSKNRWSYTF,TGTGCCAGTAGTAAAAACCGCTGGAGCTACACCTTC
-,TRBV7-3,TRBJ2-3,CASSLTSSGTDTQYF,TGTGCCAGCAGCTTAACCTCTAGCGGCACAGATACGCAGTATTTT
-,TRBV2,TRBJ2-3,CASRPGGMADTQYF,TGTGCCAGCAGGCCCGGGGGTATGGCAGATACGCAGTATTTT
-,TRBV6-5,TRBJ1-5,CASNPRATPNQPQHF,TGTGCCAGCAACCCCCGCGCAACCCCCAATCAGCCCCAGCATTTT
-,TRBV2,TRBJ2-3,CASKGMTISVPDTQYF,TGTGCCAGCAAGGGTATGACTATATCAGTACCAGATACGCAGTATTTT
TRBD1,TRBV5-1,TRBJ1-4,CASSLETGQGTEKLFF,TGCGCCAGCAGCTTGGAGACGGGACAGGGGACGGAAAAACTGTTTTTT
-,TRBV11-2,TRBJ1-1,CASSPTLNTEAFF,TGTGCCAGCAGCCCGACACTGAACACTGAAGCTTTCTTT
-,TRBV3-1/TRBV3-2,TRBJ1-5,CASSQDTAGGPQHF,TGTGCCAGCAGCCAAGATACGGCCGGAGGGCCCCAGCATTTT
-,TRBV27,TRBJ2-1,CASSPSFGEQFF,TGTGCCAGCAGTCCGTCCTTTGGTGAGCAGTTCTTC
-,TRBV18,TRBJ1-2,CASSPPLGNYGYTF,TGTGCCAGCTCACCACCCTTGGGGAACTATGGCTACACCTTC
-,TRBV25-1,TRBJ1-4,CASQPTNYRTTNEKLFF,TGTGCCAGCCAACCGACCAATTACCGTACAACTAATGAAAAACTGTTTTTT
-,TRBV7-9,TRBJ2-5,CASSEGLSMGETQYF,TGTGCCAGCAGCGAAGGCTTGAGTATGGGCGAGACCCAGTACTTC
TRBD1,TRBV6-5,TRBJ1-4,CASRPQGTNEKLFF,TGTGCCAGCAGGCCACAGGGGACAAATGAAAAACTGTTTTTT
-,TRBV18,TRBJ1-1,CASSRNQEPNTEAFF,TGTGCCAGCTCACGAAACCAAGAACCGAACACTGAAGCTTTCTTT
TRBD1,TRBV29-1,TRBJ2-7,CSVARDRGTYRDYEQYF,TGCAGCGTCGCCCGGGACAGGGGGACCTACCGGGACTACGAGCAGTACTTC
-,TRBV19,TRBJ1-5,CASKGVRENSNQPQHF,TGTGCCAGTAAGGGCGTCCGGGAAAATAGCAATCAGCCCCAGCATTTT
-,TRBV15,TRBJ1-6,CATSTSGGQNSPLHF,TGTGCCACCAGCACCTCGGGGGGCCAAAATTCACCCCTCCACTTT
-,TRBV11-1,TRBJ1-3,CASSLLLDSGNTIYF,TGTGCCAGCAGCTTACTCCTGGACTCTGGAAACACCATATATTTT
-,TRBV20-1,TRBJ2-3,CSASPRARGILVGSTDTQYF,TGCAGTGCTAGTCCCCGGGCCAGGGGCATCCTCGTAGGGAGCACAGATACGCAGTATTTT
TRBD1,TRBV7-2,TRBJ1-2,CASSLGFRDREGRNYGYTF,TGTGCCAGCAGCTTAGGATTCCGGGACAGGGAAGGTCGAAACTATGGCTACACCTTC
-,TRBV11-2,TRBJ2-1,CASSLVSSSLNEQFF,TGTGCCAGCAGCTTGGTGTCTAGTTCCCTCAATGAGCAGTTCTTC
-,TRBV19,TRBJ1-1,CASSIGPNTEAFF,TGTGCCAGTAGTATAGGGCCGAACACTGAAGCTTTCTTT
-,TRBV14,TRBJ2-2,CARSRGGANTGELFF,TGTGCCCGCAGTCGAGGGGGGGCGAACACCGGGGAGCTGTTTTTT
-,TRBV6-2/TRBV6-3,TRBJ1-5,CASSLIGVEQPQHF,TGTGCCAGCAGTTTGATCGGGGTGGAACAGCCCCAGCATTTT
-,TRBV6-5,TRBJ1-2,CASRTANYGYTF,TGTGCCAGCAGAACAGCTAACTATGGCTACACCTTC
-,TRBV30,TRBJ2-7,CAWSRMARTPYEQYF,TGTGCCTGGAGTAGGATGGCCCGAACTCCCTACGAGCAGTACTTC
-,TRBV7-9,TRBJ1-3,CASSLQGGSGNTIYF,TGTGCCAGCAGTCTCCAGGGCGGCTCTGGAAACACCATATATTTT